The source of this T cell receptor (beta chain) is a study of blood T cell repertoires in COVID-19. For the study at large: PBMCs, B-cell-depleted T cells, or T cells provided the cDNA or gDNA that made up the material.

Under the authors' procedure: How many nucleated cells were present was estimated from reference gene primer amplification. Only in-frame clones appear in the TCRdb table, and some are missing; sequencing was by immunoSEQ multiplex PCR. D and trimming come from the DNA, and the V and J calls and clone size come from that table. Of 140,000 to 150,000 clones listed, approximately 89% were seen once; the top ten hold 1.5% to 2%. CDR1 KGHSH and CDR2 LQKENI come from the germline V gene. Losses at the gene ends were 3 bases for V and 14 bases for J; bases not matched to a gene: 8. The CDR3 spans 13 residues.

Sample: peripheral blood. This TCR was sampled from a human donor in a cohort sampled during active COVID-19. This chain joins TRBV18 and TRBJ2-1; 9 positions agree with TRBD2. CDR3 coding DNA: TGTGCCAGCTCACCTGCCCCTAGCGGGGAGGAGTTCTTC. Protein sequence: CASSPAPSGEEFF.